The clone carrying this TCR beta chain was seen a single time. The antigen is undetermined. TCRdb's table, derived via immunoSEQ multiplex PCR, lists solely in-frame clones and lacks some. The sample comprises about 69,000 clones, over 80% of which are singletons, and roughly 25% rests with the top ten. The data originate from a study of T cell responses to AZD1222 COVID-19 vaccine. Findings and limits, study-wide: Mostly white British, mostly female donors; authors suggested clonal diversity may be underestimated.

The receptor comes from an adult who received the AZD1222 COVID-19 vaccine. The source was peripheral blood, collected 28 days after the second AZD1222 dose.

This CDR3 reads CASSLWAGEHTQYF. DNA for the CDR3: TGTGCCAGCAGCTTATGGGCGGGAGAGCATACGCAGTATTTT. This sequence joins TRBV11-1 and TRBJ2-3, with 7 bases fitting TRBD2. V gave up 2 bases and J gave up 7 bases; unmatched junction bases: 6. The CDR3 is made up of 14 amino acids. CDR1 SGHAT and CDR2 FQDESV come from the germline V gene (reference sequence).